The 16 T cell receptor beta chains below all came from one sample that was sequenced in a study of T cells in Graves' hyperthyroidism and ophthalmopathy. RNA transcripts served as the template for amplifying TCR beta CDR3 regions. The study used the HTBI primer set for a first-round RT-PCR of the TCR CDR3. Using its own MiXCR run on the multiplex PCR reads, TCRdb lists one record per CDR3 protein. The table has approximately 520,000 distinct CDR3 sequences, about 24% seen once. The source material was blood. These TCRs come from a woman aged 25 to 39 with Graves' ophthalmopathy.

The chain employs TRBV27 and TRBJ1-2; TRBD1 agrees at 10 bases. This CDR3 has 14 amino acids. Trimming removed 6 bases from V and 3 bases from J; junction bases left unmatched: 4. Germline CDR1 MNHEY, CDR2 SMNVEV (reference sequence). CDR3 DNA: TGTGCCAGCAGCGGGGACAGGGGTTACTATGGCTACACCTTC. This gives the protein CASSGDRGYYGYTF.

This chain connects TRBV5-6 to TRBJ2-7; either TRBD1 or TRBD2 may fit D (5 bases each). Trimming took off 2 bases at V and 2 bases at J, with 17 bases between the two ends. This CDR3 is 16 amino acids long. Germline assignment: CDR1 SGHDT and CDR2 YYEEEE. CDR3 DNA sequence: TGTGCCAGCAGCTTCTCTTCCGGGGCGAAAACCTACGAGCAGTACTTC. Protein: CASSFSSGAKTYEQYF.

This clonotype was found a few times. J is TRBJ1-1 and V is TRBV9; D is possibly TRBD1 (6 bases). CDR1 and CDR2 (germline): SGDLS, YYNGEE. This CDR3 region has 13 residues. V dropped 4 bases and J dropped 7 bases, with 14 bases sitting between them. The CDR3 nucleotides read TGTGCCAGCAGCTCACAGGGAGGGGGTGAAGCTTTCTTT. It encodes CASSSQGGGEAFF.

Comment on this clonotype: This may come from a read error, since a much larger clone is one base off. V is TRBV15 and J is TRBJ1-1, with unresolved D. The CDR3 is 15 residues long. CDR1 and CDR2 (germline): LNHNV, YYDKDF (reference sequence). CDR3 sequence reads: CVTSRIYGMGTEAFF. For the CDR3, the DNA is TGTGTCACCAGCAGAATTTACGGGATGGGGACTGAAGCTTTCTTT. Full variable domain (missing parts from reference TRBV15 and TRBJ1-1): DAMVIQNPRYQVTQFGKPVTLSCSQTLNHNVMYWYQQKSSQAPKLLFHYYDKDFNNEADTPDNFQSRRPNTSFCFLDIRSPGLGDTAMYLCVTSRIYGMGTEAFFGQGTRLTVV.

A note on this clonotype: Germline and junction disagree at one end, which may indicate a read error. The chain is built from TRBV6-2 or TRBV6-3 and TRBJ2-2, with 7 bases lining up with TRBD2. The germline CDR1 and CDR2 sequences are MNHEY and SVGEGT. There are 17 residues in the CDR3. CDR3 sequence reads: CASSYSLGGSNTGELFF. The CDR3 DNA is TGTGCCAGCAGCTACTCTCTGGGGGGGTCGAACACCGGGGAGCTGTTTTTT.

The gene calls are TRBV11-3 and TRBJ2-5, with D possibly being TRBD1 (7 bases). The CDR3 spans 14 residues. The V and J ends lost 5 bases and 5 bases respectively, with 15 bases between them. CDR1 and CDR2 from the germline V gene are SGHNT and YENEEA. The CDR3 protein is CASSPSRGTETQYF. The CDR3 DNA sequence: TGTGCCAGCAGCCCGTCCAGGGGGACTGAGACCCAGTACTTC.

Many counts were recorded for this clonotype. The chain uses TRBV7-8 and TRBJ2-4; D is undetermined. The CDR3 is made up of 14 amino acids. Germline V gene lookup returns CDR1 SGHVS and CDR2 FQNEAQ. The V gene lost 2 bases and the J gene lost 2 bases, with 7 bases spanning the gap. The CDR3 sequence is CASSLRRSKNIQYF. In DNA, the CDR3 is TGTGCCAGCAGCTTACGACGGTCCAAAAACATTCAGTACTTC.

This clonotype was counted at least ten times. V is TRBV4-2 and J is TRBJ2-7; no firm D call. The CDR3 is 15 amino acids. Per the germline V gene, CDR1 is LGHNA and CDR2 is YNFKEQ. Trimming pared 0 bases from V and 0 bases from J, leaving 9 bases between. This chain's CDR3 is CASSQDLRSSYEQYF. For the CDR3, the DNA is TGTGCCAGCAGCCAAGATTTGAGAAGCTCCTACGAGCAGTACTTC.

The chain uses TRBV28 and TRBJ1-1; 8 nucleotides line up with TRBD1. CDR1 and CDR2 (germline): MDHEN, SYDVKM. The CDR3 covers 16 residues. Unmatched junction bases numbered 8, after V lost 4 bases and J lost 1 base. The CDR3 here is CASSSHRGAQNTEAFF. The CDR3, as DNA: TGTGCCAGCAGTTCTCACAGGGGGGCGCAGAACACTGAAGCTTTCTTT.

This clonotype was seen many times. CDR3: CASSHRYEQYF. The CDR3 nucleotides are TGTGCCAGCAGCCATCGGTACGAGCAGTACTTC. The chain combines TRBV3-1 with TRBJ2-7, with unresolved D. This CDR3 comprises 11 residues. Germline V lookup: CDR1 LGHDT, CDR2 YNNKEL (reference sequence). The ends were cut back, 3 bases at V and 4 bases at J, with 4 bases in the middle.

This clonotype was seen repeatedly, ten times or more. The CDR3 here is CSARDVVDSGVGTEAFF. The CDR3 DNA follows: TGCAGTGCTAGAGATGTTGTGGATTCAGGGGTCGGCACTGAAGCTTTCTTT. The rearrangement uses TRBV20-1 and TRBJ1-1; the D gene is possibly TRBD1 (6 bases). The CDR3 extends over 17 amino acids. V was pared by 0 bases and J by 4 bases, with 21 bases between. Germline CDR1 and CDR2: DFQATT and SNEGSKA (reference sequence).

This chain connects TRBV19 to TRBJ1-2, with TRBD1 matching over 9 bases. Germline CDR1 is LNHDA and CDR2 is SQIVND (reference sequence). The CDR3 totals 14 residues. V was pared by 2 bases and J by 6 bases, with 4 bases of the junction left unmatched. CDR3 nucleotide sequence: TGTGCCAGTAGTATACTGGACAGGGGAGATGGCTACACCTTC. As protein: CASSILDRGDGYTF.

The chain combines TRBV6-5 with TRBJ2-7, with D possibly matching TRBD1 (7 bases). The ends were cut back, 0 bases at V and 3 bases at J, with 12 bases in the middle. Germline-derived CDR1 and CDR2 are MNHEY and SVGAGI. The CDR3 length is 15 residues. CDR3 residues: CASSYSEGQIYEQYF. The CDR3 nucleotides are TGTGCCAGCAGTTACTCGGAGGGACAGATCTACGAGCAGTACTTC.

CDR3 sequence reads: CASSPPGQGIYGYTF. The CDR3, as DNA: TGTGCCAGCAGTCCCCCGGGACAGGGGATCTATGGCTACACCTTC. V gene TRBV28 combines with J gene TRBJ1-2; 10 bases are shared with TRBD1. This CDR3 spans 15 amino acids. Germline lookup yields CDR1 MDHEN and CDR2 SYDVKM. V shed 5 bases and J 4 bases; nucleotides not matched to a gene: 7.

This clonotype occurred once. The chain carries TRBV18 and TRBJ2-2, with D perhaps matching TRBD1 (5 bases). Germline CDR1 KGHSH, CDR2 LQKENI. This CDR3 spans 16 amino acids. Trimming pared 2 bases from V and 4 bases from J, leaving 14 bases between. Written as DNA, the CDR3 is TGTGCCAGCTCACCATTAAGACAGTCCGGCACCGGGGAGCTGTTTTTT. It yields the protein CASSPLRQSGTGELFF.

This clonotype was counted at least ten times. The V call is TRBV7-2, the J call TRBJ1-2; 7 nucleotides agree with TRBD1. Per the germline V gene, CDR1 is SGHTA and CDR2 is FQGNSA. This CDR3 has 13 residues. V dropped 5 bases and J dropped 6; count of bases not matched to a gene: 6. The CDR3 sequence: CASSRRGQNGYTF. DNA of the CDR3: TGTGCCAGCAGCAGAAGGGGGCAAAATGGCTACACCTTC.